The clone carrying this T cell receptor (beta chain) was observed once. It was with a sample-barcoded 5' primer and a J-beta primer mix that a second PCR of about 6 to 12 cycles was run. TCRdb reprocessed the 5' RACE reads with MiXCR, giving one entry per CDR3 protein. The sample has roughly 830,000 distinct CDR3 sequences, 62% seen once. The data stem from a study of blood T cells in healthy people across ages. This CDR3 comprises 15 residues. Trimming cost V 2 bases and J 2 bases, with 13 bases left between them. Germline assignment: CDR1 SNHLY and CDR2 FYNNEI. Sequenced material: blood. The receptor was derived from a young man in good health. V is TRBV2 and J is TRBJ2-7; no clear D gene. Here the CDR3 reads CASSENVAVPYEQYF. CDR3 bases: TGTGCCAGCAGTGAAAATGTGGCGGTCCCCTACGAGCAGTACTTC.